This entry is about one T cell receptor (beta chain). This clone may be a read error of a much larger clone one base away. The germline V gene encodes CDR1 LNHDA and CDR2 SQIVND (reference sequence). The CDR3 spans 14 residues. The V gene lost 9 bases and the J gene lost 4 bases, with 18 bases spanning the gap. This specimen comes from a study of shared clonotypes between healthy human individuals. CD45RA+ naive and CD45RA-negative memory subsets were separated from CD4+ cells. Using immunoSEQ multiplex PCR, the repertoire was profiled, and TCRdb retains in-frame clones only, with some absent. Of roughly 2 million clones in the sample, around 95% are singletons; the top ten hold approximately 0.13%.

The receptor was derived from a man between 18 and 29 years old in good health. Material: naive CD4+ T cells sorted from blood. Subset in this sample: CD45RA+ positively selected. The V call is TRBV19, the J call TRBJ1-1; tentative D call: TRBD1 (5 bases). The CDR3 DNA follows: TGTGCCAGCCGTCCATCCGGGGGGAGCACTGAAGCTTTCTTT. Translating it yields CASRPSGGSTEAFF.